The rows below give T cell receptor beta chains drawn from one sample of a study of shared clonotypes between healthy human individuals. Using immunoSEQ multiplex PCR, the repertoire was profiled, and TCRdb retains in-frame clones only, with some absent. The sample yields millions of clones, around nine tenths seen once. The sample taken for sequencing was naive CD4+ T cells sorted from blood. The receptors come from a man younger than 35 in good health. The CDR3 runs from the conserved cysteine through the conserved F or W. D genes are given only for firm matches. Size tells how often a clone was seen (once, few, many) or the class of an expanded clone, and some rows leave it out.

v_gene	d_gene	j_gene	abundance	CDR3nt	CDR3aa
TRBV10-3	TRBD2	TRBJ2-5	.	TGTGCCATATCTGCGGGACTAATTACGGAGACCCAGTACTTC	CAISAGLITETQYF
TRBV5-4	.	TRBJ2-3	.	TGTGCCAGCGGACAACACAGCACAGATACGCAGTATTTT	CASGQHSTDTQYF
TRBV2	.	TRBJ2-5	.	TGTGCCAGCAACAGTGGCAGTCAAGAGACCCAGTACTTC	CASNSGSQETQYF
TRBV12-5	.	TRBJ2-7	.	TGTGCTAGTGGTCCCCCCCGGGGCCACGAGCAGTACTTC	CASGPPRGHEQYF
TRBV10-3	.	TRBJ2-2	.	TGTGCCATCACCGGCGAGGGACGGGACACCGGGGAGCTGTTTTTT	CAITGEGRDTGELFF
TRBV29-1	TRBD1	TRBJ1-6	.	TGCAGCGTCCGGACAGGGAACCCTCTTAATTCACCCCTCCACTTT	CSVRTGNPLNSPLHF
TRBV2	TRBD1	TRBJ2-4	.	TGTGCCAGCAGTGAAGGGACAGGGAAAAACATTCAGTACTTC	CASSEGTGKNIQYF
TRBV10-3	TRBD2	TRBJ2-7	.	TGTGCCATCAGTGCACTAGAGCGGGGGGCCTACGAGCAGTACTTC	CAISALERGAYEQYF
TRBV2	.	TRBJ2-7	few	TGTGCCAGCAGTGATGGGGTTACCTACGAGCAGTACTTC	CASSDGVTYEQYF
TRBV6-5	TRBD2	TRBJ2-1	.	TGTGCCAGCAGTATGGGACTAGCGGGAGTTGGTGAGCAGTTCTTC	CASSMGLAGVGEQFF
TRBV10-3	TRBD1	TRBJ2-2	.	TGTGCCATCAGTCCGACAGGGCGCGCGAACACCGGGGAGCTGTTTTTT	CAISPTGRANTGELFF
TRBV7-2	TRBD2	TRBJ2-1	.	TGTGCCAGCAGCCGTCTAGCGGATAGCTCCTACAATGAGCAGTTCTTC	CASSRLADSSYNEQFF
TRBV18	TRBD1	TRBJ1-2	.	TGTGCCAGCTCACCTCCAGGGGGCGCGGAGGGCTACACCTTC	CASSPPGGAEGYTF
TRBV6-1	TRBD1	TRBJ1-5	.	TGTGCCAGCAGGGGGACAGAAAGCAATCAGCCCCAGCATTTT	CASRGTESNQPQHF
TRBV28	.	TRBJ1-1	.	TGTGCCAGCAGCCAGGACAGACCTCGCGGAGCTTTCTTT	CASSQDRPRGAFF
TRBV10-3	TRBD1	TRBJ1-2	once	TGTGCCATCAGTGAAGGGACAGGCTCGATTAACTATGGCTACACCTTC	CAISEGTGSINYGYTF
TRBV11-2	TRBD1	TRBJ2-7	.	TGTGCCAGCAGCTTGACAGGGACAGGGATGAACGAGCAGTACTTC	CASSLTGTGMNEQYF
TRBV9	TRBD1	TRBJ1-2	.	TGTGCCAGCAGCGTAGGGACAGGGGGCGGCTACACCTTC	CASSVGTGGGYTF